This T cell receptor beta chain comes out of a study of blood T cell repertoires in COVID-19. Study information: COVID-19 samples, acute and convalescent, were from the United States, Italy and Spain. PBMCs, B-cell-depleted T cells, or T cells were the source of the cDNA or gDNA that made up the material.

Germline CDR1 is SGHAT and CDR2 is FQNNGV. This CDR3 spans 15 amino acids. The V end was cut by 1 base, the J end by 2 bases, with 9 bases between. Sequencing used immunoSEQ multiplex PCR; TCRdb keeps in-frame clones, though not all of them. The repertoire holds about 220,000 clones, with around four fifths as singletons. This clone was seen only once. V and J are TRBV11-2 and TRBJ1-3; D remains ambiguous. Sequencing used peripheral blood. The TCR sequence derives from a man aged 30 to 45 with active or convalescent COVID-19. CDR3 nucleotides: TGTGCCAGCAGCTTAGGGCCCTTGGCTGGAAACACCATATATTTT. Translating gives CASSLGPLAGNTIYF.